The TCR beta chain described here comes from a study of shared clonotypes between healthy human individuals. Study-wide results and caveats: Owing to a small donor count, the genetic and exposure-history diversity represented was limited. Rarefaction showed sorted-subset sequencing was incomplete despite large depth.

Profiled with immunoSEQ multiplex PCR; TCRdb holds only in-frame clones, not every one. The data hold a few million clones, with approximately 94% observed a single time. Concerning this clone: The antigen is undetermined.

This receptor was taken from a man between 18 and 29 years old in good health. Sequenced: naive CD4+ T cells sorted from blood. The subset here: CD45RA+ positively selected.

The CDR3 DNA reads as TGTGCCAGTAGTATAGTGATCGGCTCTGGGGCCAACGTCCTGACTTTC. It specifies CASSIVIGSGANVLTF. J is TRBJ2-6 and V is TRBV19; D unclear. The V gene's germline CDR1 is LNHDA and CDR2 SQIVND (reference sequence). V lost 1 base to trimming and J lost 0 bases, with 7 bases between them. The CDR3 has 16 amino acids.